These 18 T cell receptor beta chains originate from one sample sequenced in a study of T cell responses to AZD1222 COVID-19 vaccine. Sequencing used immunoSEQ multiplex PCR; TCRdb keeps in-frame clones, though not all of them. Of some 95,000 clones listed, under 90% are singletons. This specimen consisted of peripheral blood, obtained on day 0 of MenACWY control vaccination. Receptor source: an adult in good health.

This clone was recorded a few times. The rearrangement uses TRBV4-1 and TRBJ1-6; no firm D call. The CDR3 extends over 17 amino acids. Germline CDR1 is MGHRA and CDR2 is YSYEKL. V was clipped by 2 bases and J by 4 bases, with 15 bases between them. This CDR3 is CASSQKISREYNSPLHF. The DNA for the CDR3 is TGCGCCAGCAGCCAAAAGATCTCGCGGGAATATAATTCACCCCTCCACTTT.

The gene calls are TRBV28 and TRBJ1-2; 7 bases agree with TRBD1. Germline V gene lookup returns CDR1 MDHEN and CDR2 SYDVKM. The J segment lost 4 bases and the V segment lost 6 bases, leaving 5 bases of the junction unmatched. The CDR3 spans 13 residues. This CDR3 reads CASSRQGGYGYTF. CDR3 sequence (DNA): TGTGCCAGCAGCAGACAGGGTGGCTATGGCTACACCTTC.

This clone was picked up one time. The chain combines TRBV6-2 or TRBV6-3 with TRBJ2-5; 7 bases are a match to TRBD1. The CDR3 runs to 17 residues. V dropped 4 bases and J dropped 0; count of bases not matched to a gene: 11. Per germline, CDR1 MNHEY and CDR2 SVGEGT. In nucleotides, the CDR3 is TGTGCCAGCAGTTTCTCCGTCGGGGACAGCAACCAAGAGACCCAGTACTTC. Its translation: CASSFSVGDSNQETQYF.

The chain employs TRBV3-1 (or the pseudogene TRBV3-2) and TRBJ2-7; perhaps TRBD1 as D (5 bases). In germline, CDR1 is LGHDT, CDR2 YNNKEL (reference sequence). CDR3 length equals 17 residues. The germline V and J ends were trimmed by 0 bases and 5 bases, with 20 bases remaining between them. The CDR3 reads CASSQEGACGNEHEQYF. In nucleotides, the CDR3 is TGTGCCAGCAGCCAAGAAGGGGCTTGCGGCAATGAACACGAGCAGTACTTC.

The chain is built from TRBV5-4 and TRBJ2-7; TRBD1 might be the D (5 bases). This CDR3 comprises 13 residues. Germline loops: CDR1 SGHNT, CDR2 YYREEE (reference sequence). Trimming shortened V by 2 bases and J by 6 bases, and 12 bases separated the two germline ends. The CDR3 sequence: CASSFYRSSEQYF. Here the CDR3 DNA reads TGTGCCAGCAGCTTCTACAGGAGCAGCGAGCAGTACTTC.

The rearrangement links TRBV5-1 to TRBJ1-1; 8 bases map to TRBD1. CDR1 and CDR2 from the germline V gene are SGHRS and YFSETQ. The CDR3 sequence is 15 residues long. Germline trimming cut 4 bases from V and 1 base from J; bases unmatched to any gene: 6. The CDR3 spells CASSPGQGGNTEAFF. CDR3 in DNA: TGCGCCAGCAGCCCCGGACAGGGAGGGAACACTGAAGCTTTCTTT.

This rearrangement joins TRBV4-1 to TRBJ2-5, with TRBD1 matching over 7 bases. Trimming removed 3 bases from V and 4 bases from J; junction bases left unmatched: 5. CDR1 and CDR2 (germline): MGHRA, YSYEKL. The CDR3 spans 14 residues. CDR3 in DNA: TGCGCCAGCAGCCAGGAACAGGGGTCAGAGACCCAGTACTTC. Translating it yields CASSQEQGSETQYF.

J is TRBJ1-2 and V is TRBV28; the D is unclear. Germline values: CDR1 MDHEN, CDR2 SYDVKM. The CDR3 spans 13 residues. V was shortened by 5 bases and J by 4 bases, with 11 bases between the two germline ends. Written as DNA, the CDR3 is TGTGCCAGCAGTGAGGGCCGGGGCTATGGCTACACCTTC. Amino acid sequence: CASSEGRGYGYTF.

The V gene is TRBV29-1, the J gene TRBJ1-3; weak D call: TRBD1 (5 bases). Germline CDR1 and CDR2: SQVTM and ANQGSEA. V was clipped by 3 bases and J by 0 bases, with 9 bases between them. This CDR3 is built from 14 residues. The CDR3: CSVEGVTSGNTIYF. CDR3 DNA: TGCAGCGTTGAGGGGGTTACCTCTGGAAACACCATATATTTT.

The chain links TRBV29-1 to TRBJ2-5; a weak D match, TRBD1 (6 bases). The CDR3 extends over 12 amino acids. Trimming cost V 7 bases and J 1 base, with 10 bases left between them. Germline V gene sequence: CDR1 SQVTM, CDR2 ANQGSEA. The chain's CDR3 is CSGAQGQETQYF. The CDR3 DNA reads TGCAGCGGAGCACAGGGCCAAGAGACCCAGTACTTC.

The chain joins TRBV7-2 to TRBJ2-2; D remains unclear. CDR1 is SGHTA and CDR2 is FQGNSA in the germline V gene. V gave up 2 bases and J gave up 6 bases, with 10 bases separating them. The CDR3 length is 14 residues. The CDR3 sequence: CASSLHGGPGELFF. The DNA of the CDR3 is TGTGCCAGCAGCTTACATGGCGGACCCGGGGAGCTGTTTTTT.

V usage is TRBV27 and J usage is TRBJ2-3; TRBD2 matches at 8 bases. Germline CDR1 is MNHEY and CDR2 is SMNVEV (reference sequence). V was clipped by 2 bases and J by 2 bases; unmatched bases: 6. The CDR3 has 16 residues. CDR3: CASSLTSGSYTDTQYF. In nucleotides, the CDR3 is TGTGCCAGCAGTTTAACTAGCGGATCGTACACAGATACGCAGTATTTT.

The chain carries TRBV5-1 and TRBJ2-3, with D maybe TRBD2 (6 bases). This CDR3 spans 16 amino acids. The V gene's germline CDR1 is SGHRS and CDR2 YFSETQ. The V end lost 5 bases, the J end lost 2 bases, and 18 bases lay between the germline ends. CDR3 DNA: TGCGCCAGCAGACTCGACGTGGGGGGTGTCACAGATACGCAGTATTTT. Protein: CASRLDVGGVTDTQYF.

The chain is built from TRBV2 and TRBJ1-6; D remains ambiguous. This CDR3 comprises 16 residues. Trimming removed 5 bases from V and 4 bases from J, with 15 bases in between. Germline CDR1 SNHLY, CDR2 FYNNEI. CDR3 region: CASSIREAAYNSPLHF. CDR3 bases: TGTGCCAGCAGTATACGGGAGGCAGCATATAATTCACCCCTCCACTTT.

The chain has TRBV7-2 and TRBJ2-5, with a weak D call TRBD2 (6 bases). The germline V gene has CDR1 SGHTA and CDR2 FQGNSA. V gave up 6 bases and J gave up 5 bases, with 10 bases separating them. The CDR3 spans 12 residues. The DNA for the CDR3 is TGTGCCAGCAGGACTAGTACGGAGACCCAGTACTTC. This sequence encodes CASRTSTETQYF.

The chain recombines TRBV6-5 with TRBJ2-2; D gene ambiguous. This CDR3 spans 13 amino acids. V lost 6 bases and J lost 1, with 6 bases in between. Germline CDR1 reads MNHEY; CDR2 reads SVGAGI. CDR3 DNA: TGTGCCAGCAGGGTACAGAACACCGGGGAGCTGTTTTTT. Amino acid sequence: CASRVQNTGELFF.

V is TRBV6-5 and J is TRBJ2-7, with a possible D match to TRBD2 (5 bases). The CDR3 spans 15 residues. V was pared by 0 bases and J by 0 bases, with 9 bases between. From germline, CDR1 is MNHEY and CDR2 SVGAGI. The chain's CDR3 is CASSYSMRVSYEQYF. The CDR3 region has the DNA TGTGCCAGCAGTTACTCGATGCGGGTCTCCTACGAGCAGTACTTC.

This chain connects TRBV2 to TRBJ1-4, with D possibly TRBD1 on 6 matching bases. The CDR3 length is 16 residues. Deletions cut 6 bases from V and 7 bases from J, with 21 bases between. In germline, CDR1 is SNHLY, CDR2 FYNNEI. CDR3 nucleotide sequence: TGTGCCAGCAGGCGGGCGGGGGCCGCAACCAGTGAAAAACTGTTTTTT. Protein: CASRRAGAATSEKLFF.